Following are 19 T cell receptor beta chains from one sample sequenced in a study of CD8+CD57+ T cells in acquired aplastic anemia (dated 2018 in TCRdb). Sequencing was performed on an Illumina HiSeq 2000. Genomic DNA served as template for TCR beta VDJ combination and CDR3 sequence profiling. Clones were called with MiXCR by TCRdb after fastp trimmed the public reads at Q25, and only in-frame beta chains were retained. Rows with one shared CDR3 protein collapse into an entry with the most common genes and DNA. Recorded for this sample are 100,000 to 120,000 distinct CDR3 sequences; under 60% of them occurred a single time. 25% to 35% of the sample lies in the top ten. The sample consisted of sorted CD4+, CD8+, or CD8+CD57+ T cells (not recorded which) from PBMCs. These receptors all come from a human donor in good health, serving as a control.

There are many counts of this clonotype. The chain carries TRBV12-3 or TRBV12-4 and TRBJ1-2, with TRBD1 matching over 7 bases. V shed 5 bases and J 5 bases; nucleotides not matched to a gene: 14. CDR3 length equals 16 residues. The CDR3 sequence is CASSVDRALKWYGYTF. The CDR3 DNA follows: TGTGCCAGCAGTGTCGACAGGGCTTTAAAGTGGTATGGCTACACCTTC.

This clonotype was seen repeatedly, ten times or more. This chain links TRBV10-3 with TRBJ1-2; TRBD1 agrees at 9 bases. Germline CDR1 ENHRY, CDR2 SYGVKD. Losses at the gene ends were 4 bases for V and 3 bases for J; bases not matched to a gene: 12. This CDR3 contains 17 residues. The CDR3 protein is CAISGGTGTGLDYGYTF. The CDR3 nucleotides are TGTGCCATCAGTGGTGGTACCGGGACAGGGTTGGACTATGGCTACACCTTC.

The chain links TRBV15 to TRBJ2-3, with 7 bases that match TRBD2. J lost 5 bases, V lost 1 base, and 18 bases had no gene match. This CDR3 has 19 residues. Germline CDR1 LNHNV, CDR2 YYDKDF (reference sequence). The CDR3 reads CATSRAYPTSLWSGDTQYF. In nucleotides, the CDR3 is TGTGCCACCAGCAGAGCCTATCCGACTAGCTTGTGGAGTGGAGATACGCAGTATTTT.

The V call is TRBV25-1, the J call TRBJ2-7; tentative D call: TRBD1 (5 bases). Germline V gene sequence: CDR1 MGHDK, CDR2 SYGVNS. V was cut by 8 bases and J by 1 base, with 9 bases left in between. The CDR3 has 12 residues. CDR3 residues: CASQGVSYEQYF. The CDR3 nucleotides are TGTGCCAGCCAAGGGGTGTCCTACGAGCAGTACTTC.

The chain has TRBV19 and TRBJ1-2, with D unclear. Per germline, CDR1 LNHDA and CDR2 SQIVND (reference sequence). V lost 3 bases and J 6 bases, leaving 11 bases between the germline ends. CDR3 length: 13 amino acids. The CDR3 nucleotides are TGTGCCAGTAGTATCATGGGGAGTCATGGCTACACCTTC. Its protein product is CASSIMGSHGYTF.

The chain's CDR3 is CATSSTRQGVSSYEQYF. In nucleotides, the CDR3 is TGTGCCACCAGCTCGACTAGACAGGGGGTTAGCTCCTACGAGCAGTACTTC. V gene TRBV15 combines with J gene TRBJ2-7; 9 bases match TRBD1. The CDR3 length is 17 residues. Germline V gene data show CDR1 as LNHNV and CDR2 as YYDKDF (reference sequence). Trimming took 5 bases from V and 0 from J; bases not matched to a gene: 11.

Comment on this clonotype: One end of the junction varies from germline; a read error may be responsible. The chain recombines TRBV7-2 with TRBJ2-1, with no clear D. There are 12 residues in the CDR3. CDR1 is SGHTA and CDR2 is FQGNSA in the germline V gene. Here the CDR3 reads CASSPIGNEQFF. In DNA form, the CDR3 reads TGCGCCAGCAGCCCCATTGGGAATGAGCAGTTCTTC.

The J gene is TRBJ1-1, the V gene TRBV11-1; 8 nucleotides agree with TRBD1. J was trimmed by 3 bases and V by 7 bases; bases with no gene match: 13. Germline lookup yields CDR1 SGHAT and CDR2 FQDESV (reference sequence). The CDR3 contains 16 residues. The chain's CDR3 is CASIPGGQGADTEAFF. In nucleotides, the CDR3 is TGTGCCAGCATCCCCGGTGGGCAGGGGGCCGACACTGAAGCTTTCTTT.

The rearrangement links TRBV20-1 to TRBJ1-1, with a possible D match to TRBD1 (6 bases). CDR1 and CDR2 from the germline V gene are DFQATT and SNEGSKA (reference sequence). The CDR3 has 14 amino acids. V lost 3 bases and J 0 bases, leaving 11 bases between the germline ends. CDR3 in DNA: TGCAGTGCTAGGCGGACAGCGATGAACACTGAAGCTTTCTTT. Translation: CSARRTAMNTEAFF.

This clonotype has a single count. Here the CDR3 omits its conserved ending phenylalanine or tryptophan, so a read error is the likely source. The CDR3 DNA reads as TGTGCCATCAGTGAGGCCGGTTCACCCCTCCACCTT. Encoded protein: CAISEAGSPLHL. V usage is TRBV10-3 and J usage is TRBJ1-6, with unresolved D. This CDR3 contains 12 residues. V lost 2 bases and J 9 bases, leaving 5 bases between the germline ends. Germline CDR1 reads ENHRY; CDR2 reads SYGVKD.

Of note for this clonotype: A read error may explain this, as a much larger clone is one base away. This rearrangement joins TRBV5-4 to TRBJ1-2, with TRBD1 matching 10 bases. There are 14 residues in the CDR3. Germline V gene sequence: CDR1 SGHNT, CDR2 YYREEE (reference sequence). For the CDR3, the DNA is TGTCCCAGCAGCCTCGGGACAGGGGCGTATGGCTACACCTTC. It is translated as CPSSLGTGAYGYTF.

The rearrangement links TRBV11-1 to TRBJ1-2; D call uncertain. This CDR3 comprises 17 residues. Per germline, CDR1 SGHAT and CDR2 FQDESV (reference sequence). With 1 base removed from V and 1 base from J, the gap between germline ends came to 16 bases. For the CDR3, the DNA is TGTGCCAGCAGCTTAGACGCCTCTGGCGGCATTAACTATGGCTACACCTTC. Its translation is CASSLDASGGINYGYTF.

The sample holds many counts of this clonotype. This chain uses TRBV10-3 with TRBJ1-2; D gene unclear. V gave up 10 bases and J gave up 5 bases, with 23 bases separating them. The CDR3 length is 15 residues. CDR1 is ENHRY, CDR2 SYGVKD, per germline. The CDR3, as DNA: TGTGCCACCCAGGATATCGACGAAGCCCTTTATGGCTACACCTTC. This codes for CATQDIDEALYGYTF.

This clonotype was found a few times. This chain connects TRBV15 to TRBJ2-3; 7 positions agree with TRBD2. V was pared by 6 bases and J by 3 bases, with 3 bases of the junction left unmatched. There are 13 residues in the CDR3. Germline lookup yields CDR1 LNHNV and CDR2 YYDKDF (reference sequence). The CDR3 loop reads CATRTGGTDTQYF. The CDR3 region has the DNA TGTGCCACCAGAACGGGGGGAACAGATACGCAGTATTTT.

In regard to this clonotype: Given a much more abundant clone one base away, this may be a read error. The rearrangement uses TRBV20-1 and TRBJ2-2; 10 bases fit TRBD1. Per germline, CDR1 DFQATT and CDR2 SNEGSKA (reference sequence). The CDR3 extends over 16 amino acids. CDR3 DNA: TGCAGTGCTAGTTCCCCCTCGACAGGGGGCACCGAGGAGCTGTTTTTT. Its protein product is CSASSPSTGGTEELFF.

At least ten counts were recorded for this clonotype. The chain couples TRBV9 to TRBJ2-1; D not certain. Germline V gene sequence: CDR1 SGDLS, CDR2 YYNGEE. Trimming removed 0 bases at V and 9 bases at J, with 4 bases between. This CDR3 has 11 amino acids. CDR3 loop: CASSVASEQFF. In DNA, the CDR3 is TGTGCCAGCAGCGTAGCAAGTGAGCAGTTCTTC.

This clonotype was seen ten or more times. The chain combines TRBV27 with TRBJ2-1, with a possible D match to TRBD1 (6 bases). CDR3 size: 15 residues. The germline gives CDR1 MNHEY, CDR2 SMNVEV (reference sequence). The V and J ends lost 6 bases and 0 bases respectively, with 12 bases between them. The DNA for the CDR3 is TGTGCCAGCAGGACCGGGACAAGCTCCTACAATGAGCAGTTCTTC. Protein product: CASRTGTSSYNEQFF.

The V call is TRBV14, the J call TRBJ1-6; the D is unclear. The CDR3 spans 14 residues. Per germline, CDR1 SGHDN and CDR2 FVKESK. Trimming stripped 1 base from V and 6 bases from J, with 7 bases between. The DNA of the CDR3 is TGTGCCAGCAGCCAAGGCGGTACTAATTCACCCCTCCACTTT. Translated, it gives CASSQGGTNSPLHF.

The rearrangement joins TRBV29-1 to TRBJ1-2, with no clear D. This CDR3 has 15 residues. The germline V gene encodes CDR1 SQVTM and CDR2 ANQGSEA. V was shortened by 0 bases and J by 0 bases, with 11 bases between the two germline ends. The CDR3 DNA reads TGCAGCGTTGAAGATCGCCTTTCCACTAACTATGGCTACACCTTC. It yields the protein CSVEDRLSTNYGYTF.